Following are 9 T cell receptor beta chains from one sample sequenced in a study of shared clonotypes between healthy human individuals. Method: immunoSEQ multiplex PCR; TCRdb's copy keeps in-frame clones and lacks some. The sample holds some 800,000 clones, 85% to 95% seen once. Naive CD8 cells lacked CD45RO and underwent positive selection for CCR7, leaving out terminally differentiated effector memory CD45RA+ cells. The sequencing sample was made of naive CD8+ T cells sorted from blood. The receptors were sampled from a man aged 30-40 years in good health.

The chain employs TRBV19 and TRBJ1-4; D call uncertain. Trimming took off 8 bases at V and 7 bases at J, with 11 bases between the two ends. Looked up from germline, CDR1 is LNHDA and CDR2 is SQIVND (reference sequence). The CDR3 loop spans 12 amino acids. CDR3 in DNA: TGTGCCAGTTGCGGTTTTGGTGAAAAACTGTTTTTT. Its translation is CASCGFGEKLFF.

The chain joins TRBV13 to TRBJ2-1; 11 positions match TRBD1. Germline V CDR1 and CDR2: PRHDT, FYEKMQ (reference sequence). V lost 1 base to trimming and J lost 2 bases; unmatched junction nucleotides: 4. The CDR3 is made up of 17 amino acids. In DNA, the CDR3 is TGTGCCAGCAGCTTAGAGGGGACAGGGGGACCCTACAATGAGCAGTTCTTC. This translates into CASSLEGTGGPYNEQFF.

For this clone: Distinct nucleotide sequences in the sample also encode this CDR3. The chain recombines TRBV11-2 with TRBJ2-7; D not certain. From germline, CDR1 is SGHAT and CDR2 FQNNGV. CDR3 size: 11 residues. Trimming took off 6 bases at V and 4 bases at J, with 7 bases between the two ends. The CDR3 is CASSPSYEQYF. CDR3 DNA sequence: TGTGCCAGCAGTCCTTCTTACGAGCAGTACTTC. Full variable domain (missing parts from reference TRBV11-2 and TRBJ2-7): EAGVAQSPRYKIIEKRQSVAFWCNPISGHATLYWYQQILGQGPKLLIQFQNNGVVDDSQLPKDRFSAERLKGVDSTLKIQPAKLEDSAVYLCASSPSYEQYFGPGTRLTVT.

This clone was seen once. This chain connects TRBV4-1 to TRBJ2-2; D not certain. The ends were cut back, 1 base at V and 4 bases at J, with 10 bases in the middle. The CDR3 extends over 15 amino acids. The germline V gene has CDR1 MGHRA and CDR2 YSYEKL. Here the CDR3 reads CASSQAVDLTGELFF. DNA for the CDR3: TGCGCCAGCAGCCAAGCAGTAGATCTCACCGGGGAGCTGTTTTTT.

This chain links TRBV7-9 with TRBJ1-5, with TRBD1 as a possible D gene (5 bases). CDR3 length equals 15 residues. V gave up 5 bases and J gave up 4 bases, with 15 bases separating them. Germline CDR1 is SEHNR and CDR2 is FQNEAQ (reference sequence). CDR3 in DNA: TGTGCCAGCAGCACGGGACCGCCCCAGAATCAGCCCCAGCATTTT. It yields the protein CASSTGPPQNQPQHF.

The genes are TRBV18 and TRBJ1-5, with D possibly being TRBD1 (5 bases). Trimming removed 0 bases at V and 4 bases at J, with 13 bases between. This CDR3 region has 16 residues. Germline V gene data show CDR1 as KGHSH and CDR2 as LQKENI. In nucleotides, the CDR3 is TGTGCCAGCTCACCACCCGACAGTACCTTGAATCAGCCCCAGCATTTT. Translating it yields CASSPPDSTLNQPQHF.

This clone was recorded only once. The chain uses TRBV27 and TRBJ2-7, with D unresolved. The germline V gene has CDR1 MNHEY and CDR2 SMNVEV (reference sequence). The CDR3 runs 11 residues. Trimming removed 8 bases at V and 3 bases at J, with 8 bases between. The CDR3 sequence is CASGENYEQYF. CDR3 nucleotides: TGTGCCAGCGGGGAAAACTACGAGCAGTACTTC.

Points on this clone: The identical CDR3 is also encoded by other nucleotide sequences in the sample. The CDR3 DNA follows: TGTGCCAGCAGTCCCGGCATCTCGTACGAGCAGTACTTC. Translating it yields CASSPGISYEQYF. The chain uses TRBV27 and TRBJ2-7; D unresolved. The germline gives CDR1 MNHEY, CDR2 SMNVEV (reference sequence). V was clipped by 5 bases and J by 4 bases, with 12 bases between them. CDR3 size: 13 residues.

CDR3 loop: CASSFPQGGRSEDTQYF. The CDR3, as DNA: TGCGCCAGCAGCTTCCCCCAGGGGGGGCGAAGCGAAGATACGCAGTATTTT. The chain links TRBV5-1 to TRBJ2-3; tentatively, D is TRBD1 or TRBD2 (7 bases each). The CDR3 is 17 residues long. V shed 2 bases and J shed 5 bases, with 21 bases lying between them. Looked up from germline, CDR1 is SGHRS and CDR2 is YFSETQ.